This T cell receptor (beta chain) was recorded in a study of T cells in Graves' hyperthyroidism and ophthalmopathy. V trimming: 8 bases; J trimming: 2 bases; junction bases outside the gene matches: 14. The CDR3 contains 18 residues. CDR1 is LNHDA and CDR2 is SQIVND in the germline V gene (reference sequence). Out of 8.5 to 10 ml of fresh peripheral blood came the PBMCs. Amplified regions were TCR beta CDR3 sequences from RNA transcripts. The HTBI primer set drove a first-round RT-PCR of the TCR CDR3. TCRdb ran MiXCR on the multiplex PCR reads and lists one entry per CDR3 protein. The repertoire holds 250,000 to 300,000 distinct CDR3 sequences, with roughly 13% as singletons.

The source material was blood. The V call is TRBV19, the J call TRBJ2-5; 13 bases align to TRBD2. This clonotype originated in a woman under 40 with Graves' hyperthyroidism that later progressed to Graves' ophthalmopathy. The CDR3 spells CASPPGGGTSGEQETQYF. In DNA form, the CDR3 reads TGTGCCAGTCCCCCTGGGGGGGGGACTAGCGGGGAGCAAGAGACCCAGTACTTC.